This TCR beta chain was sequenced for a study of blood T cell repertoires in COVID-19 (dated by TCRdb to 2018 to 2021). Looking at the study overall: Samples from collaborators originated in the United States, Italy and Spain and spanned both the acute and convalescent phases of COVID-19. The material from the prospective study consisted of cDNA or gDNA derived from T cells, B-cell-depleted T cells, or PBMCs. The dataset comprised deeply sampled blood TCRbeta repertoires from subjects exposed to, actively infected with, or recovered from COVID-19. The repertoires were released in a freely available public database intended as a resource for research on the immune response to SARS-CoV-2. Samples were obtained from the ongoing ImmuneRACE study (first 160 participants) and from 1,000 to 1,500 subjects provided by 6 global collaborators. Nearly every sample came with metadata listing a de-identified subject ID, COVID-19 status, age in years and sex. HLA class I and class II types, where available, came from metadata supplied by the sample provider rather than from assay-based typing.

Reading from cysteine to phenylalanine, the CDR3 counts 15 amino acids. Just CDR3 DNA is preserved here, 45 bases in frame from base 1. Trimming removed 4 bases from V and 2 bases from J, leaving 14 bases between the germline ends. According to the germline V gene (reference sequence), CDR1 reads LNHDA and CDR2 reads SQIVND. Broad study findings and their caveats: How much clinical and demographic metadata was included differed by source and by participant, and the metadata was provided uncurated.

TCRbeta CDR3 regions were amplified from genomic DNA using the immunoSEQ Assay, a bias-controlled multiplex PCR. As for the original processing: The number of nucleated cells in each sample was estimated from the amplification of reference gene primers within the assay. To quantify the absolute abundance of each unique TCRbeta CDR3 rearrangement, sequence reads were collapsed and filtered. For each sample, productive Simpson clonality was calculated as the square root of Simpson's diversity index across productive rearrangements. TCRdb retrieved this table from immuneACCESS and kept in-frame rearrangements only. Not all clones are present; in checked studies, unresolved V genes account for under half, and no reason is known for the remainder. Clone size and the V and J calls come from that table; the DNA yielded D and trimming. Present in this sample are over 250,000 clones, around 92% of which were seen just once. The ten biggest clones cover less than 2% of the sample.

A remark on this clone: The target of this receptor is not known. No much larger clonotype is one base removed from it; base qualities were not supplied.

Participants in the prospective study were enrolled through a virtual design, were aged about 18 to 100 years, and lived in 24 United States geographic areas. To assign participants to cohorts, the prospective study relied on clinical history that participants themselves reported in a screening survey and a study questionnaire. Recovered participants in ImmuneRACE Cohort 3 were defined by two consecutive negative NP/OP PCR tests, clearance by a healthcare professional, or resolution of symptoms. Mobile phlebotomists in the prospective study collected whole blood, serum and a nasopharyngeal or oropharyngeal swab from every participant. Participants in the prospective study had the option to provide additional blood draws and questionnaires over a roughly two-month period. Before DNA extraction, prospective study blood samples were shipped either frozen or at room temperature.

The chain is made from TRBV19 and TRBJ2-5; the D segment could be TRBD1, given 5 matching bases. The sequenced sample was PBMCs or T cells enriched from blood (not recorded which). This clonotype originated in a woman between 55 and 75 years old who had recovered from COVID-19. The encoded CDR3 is CASSTVVGRQETQYF. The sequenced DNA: TGTGCCAGTAGTACCGTCGTGGGGCGACAAGAGACCCAGTACTTC.